This T cell receptor beta chain came from a study of T cell changes during pregnancy in multiple sclerosis. Clones were sequenced by immunoSEQ multiplex PCR, and TCRdb holds only the in-frame ones, with some missing. The data show approximately 66,000 clones, with about 92% seen just once and just under 2% held by the top ten. CDR3 length: 17 residues. This clone was counted a single time. This receptor was identified in a female donor in good health, enrolled as a control in a pregnancy study. The specimen comprised peripheral blood, sampled in the third trimester of pregnancy. The chain recombines TRBV12-1 with TRBJ2-3; TRBD2, the D gene given by the table, was not confirmed from the DNA. TRBV12-1 represents a pseudogene. The CDR3 sequence: CASSSASRGGLRGTQYF. CDR3 nucleotide sequence: TGTGCCAGCAGCTCGGCTTCGCGGGGGGGCCTTAGGGGTACGCAGTATTTT.